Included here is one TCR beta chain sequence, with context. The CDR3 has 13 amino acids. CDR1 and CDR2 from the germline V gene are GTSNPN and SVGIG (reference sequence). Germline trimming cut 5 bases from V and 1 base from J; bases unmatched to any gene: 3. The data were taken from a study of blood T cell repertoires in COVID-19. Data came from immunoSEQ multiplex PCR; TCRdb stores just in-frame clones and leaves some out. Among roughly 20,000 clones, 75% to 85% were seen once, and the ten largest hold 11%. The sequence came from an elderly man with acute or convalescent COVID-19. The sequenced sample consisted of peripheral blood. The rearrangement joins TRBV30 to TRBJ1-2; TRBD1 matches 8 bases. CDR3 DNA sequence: TGTGCCTGGCGGACAGGGTATAACTATGGCTACACCTTC. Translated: CAWRTGYNYGYTF.